This T cell receptor beta chain was retrieved from a study of neurological immune-mediated disorders. The cDNA was generated by 5'RACE with 10-nucleotide random UMIs. TCRdb recomputed calls from the 5' RACE reads with MiXCR, one row per CDR3 protein. The sample has around 20,000 distinct CDR3 sequences, more than 10% seen once. This clonotype was detected ten times or more. The CDR3 spans 13 residues. In germline, CDR1 is SEHNR, CDR2 FQNEAQ (reference sequence). The V end was cut by 5 bases, the J end by 8 bases, with 13 bases between. The source of this sequence is a woman between 55 and 75 years old with HTLV-1-associated myelopathy (HAM/TSP). Material: PBMCs. The genes are TRBV7-9 and TRBJ2-1; D is perhaps TRBD1 (5 bases). The CDR3 region has the DNA TGTGCCAGCAGCCGAAGTCCAGGGTATGAGCAGTTCTTC. Translation gives CASSRSPGYEQFF. The entire variable domain, with the rest obtained from reference TRBV7-9 and TRBJ2-1, is as follows: DTGVSQNPRHKITKRGQNVTFRCDPISEHNRLYWYRQTLGQGPEFLTYFQNEAQLEKSRLLSDRFSAERPKGSFSTLEIQRTEQGDSAMYLCASSRSPGYEQFFGPGTRLTVL.